Sequencing of this T cell receptor (beta chain) was carried out in a study of CD8+ T cells in alopecia areata. The study team obtained lesional scalp punch biopsies and peripheral blood from alopecia areata patients. TCR sequencing used cDNA made by reverse transcription of extracted RNA. The repertoire was sequenced with immunoSEQ multiplex PCR; TCRdb's copy has only in-frame clones and lacks some. The sample holds 50,000 to 80,000 clones; 44% are singletons and the top ten take approximately 50%. This clone was counted a few times. The antigen remains undetermined. The study, taken as a whole, reports: Clonality exceeded that of normal scalp in lesional scalp, most notably in alopecia totalis/universalis. Mice showed TCR sharing more clearly than patients did, possibly owing to HLA.

The receptor's source is a human donor with alopecia areata. The material sequenced was NKG2D-low CD8+ T cells sorted from blood.

As DNA, the CDR3 is TGCAGCGTGGTCGGGGGACTAGCGGGACCCTACGAGCAGTACTTC. Residues: CSVVGGLAGPYEQYF. V gene TRBV29-1 combines with J gene TRBJ2-7; 13 bases line up with TRBD2. The trim removed 6 bases at V and 2 bases at J, leaving 7 bases unmatched. The germline CDR1 and CDR2 sequences are SQVTM and ANQGSEA. The CDR3 runs to 15 residues.